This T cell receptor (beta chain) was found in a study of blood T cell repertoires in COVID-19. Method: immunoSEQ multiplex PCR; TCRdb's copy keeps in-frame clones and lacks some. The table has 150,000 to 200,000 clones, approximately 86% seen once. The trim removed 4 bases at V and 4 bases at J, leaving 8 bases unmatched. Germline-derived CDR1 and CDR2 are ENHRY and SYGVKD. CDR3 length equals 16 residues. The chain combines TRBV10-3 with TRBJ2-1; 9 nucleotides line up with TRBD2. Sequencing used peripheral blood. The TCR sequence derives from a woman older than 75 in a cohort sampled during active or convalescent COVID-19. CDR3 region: CAISVTGTSIYNEQFF. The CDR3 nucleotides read TGTGCCATCAGTGTAACCGGGACTAGCATTTACAATGAGCAGTTCTTC.